A selection of T cell receptor beta chains follows, all from one sample in a study of T cell repertoires in cytomegalovirus infection. TCRdb reanalysed the reads using MiXCR and keeps one entry per CDR3 protein. The top ten hold about 6.3% of the sample, which has about 250,000 distinct CDR3 sequences, about 7% seen once. Source material: PBMCs. The receptors originated from a human donor in good health (CMV status not recorded). Some clones in this sample may be carry-over from other donors' samples. CDR3s include the opening cysteine and the closing phenylalanine or tryptophan. The D gene is left open where the match is weak. Size values are once, few and many counts, or a class for expanded clones, and some rows have none.

d_gene	v_gene	j_gene	abundance	CDR3nt	CDR3aa
NA	TRBV20-1	TRBJ1-2	many	TGCAGTGCTAGAGCTGGAGGCACCTTC	CSARAGGTF
NA	TRBV7-9	TRBJ2-7	NA	TGTGCCAGCAGCGTAGGGGGGTTAAAGTACGAGCAGTACTTC	CASSVGGLKYEQYF
NA	TRBV4-1	TRBJ2-7	many	TGCGCCAGCAGCCAAGAAGGGGCCCCAGGGCCCTCCGACGAGCAGTACTTC	CASSQEGAPGPSDEQYF
TRBD1	TRBV10-3	TRBJ1-5	many	TGTGCCATCAGTGACCTTCCGACAGGGGAGGGGAATCAGCCCCAGCATTTT	CAISDLPTGEGNQPQHF
TRBD1	TRBV6-2/TRBV6-3	TRBJ1-1	many	TGTGCCAGCAGTCTTTCACCGGGACAGATACTGAACACTGAAGCTTTCTTT	CASSLSPGQILNTEAFF
NA	TRBV23-1	TRBJ2-3	many	TGCGCCAGCAGTCAATCGGGCAGAAGCACAGATACGCAGTATTTT	CASSQSGRSTDTQYF
TRBD1	TRBV6-2/TRBV6-3	TRBJ2-1	NA	TGTGCCAGCAGTTCCCGAGGGGGCTTGAATGAGCAGTTCTTC	CASSSRGGLNEQFF
NA	TRBV6-2/TRBV6-3	TRBJ1-1	few	TGTGCCAGCAGTTACGCCCCGCCAAACACTGAAGCTTTCTTT	CASSYAPPNTEAFF
TRBD2	TRBV20-1	TRBJ2-5	many	TGCAGTGCTGACACTAGCGGGGGGGCCTTAGCAGAGACCCAGTACTTC	CSADTSGGALAETQYF
NA	TRBV7-2	TRBJ2-2	many	TGTGCCAGCAGCTTGGGACGATCGAACACCGGGGAGCTGTTTTTT	CASSLGRSNTGELFF
NA	TRBV6-6	TRBJ2-7	many	TGTGCCAGCAGTTACCACTACGAGCAGTACTTC	CASSYHYEQYF
NA	TRBV10-2	TRBJ1-1	many	TGCGCCAGCAGGAGAAGACTACTTGGGACGAGCAAGACTGAAGCTTTCTTT	CASRRRLLGTSKTEAFF
TRBD2	TRBV6-2/TRBV6-3	TRBJ2-1	many	TGTGCCAGCAGGAGACTAGCGGGGGGCTCCTACAATGAGCAGTTCTTC	CASRRLAGGSYNEQFF
NA	TRBV7-2	TRBJ1-6	many	TGTGCCAGCAGGTCGTTCCGGACAGAGAGCTCCTATAATTCACCCCTCCACTTT	CASRSFRTESSYNSPLHF
NA	TRBV6-6	TRBJ1-1	NA	TGTGCCAGCAGTTACCCGGGGCGGAACACTGAAGCTTTCTTT	CASSYPGRNTEAFF
NA	TRBV6-2/TRBV6-3	TRBJ1-2	many	TGTGCCAGCAGTCTTCGGGGGTTCGATGGCTACACCTTC	CASSLRGFDGYTF
TRBD1	TRBV29-1	TRBJ2-5	NA	TGCAGCGTCGGAGGGACAGGCCCGCAAGAGACCCAGTACTTC	CSVGGTGPQETQYF
NA	TRBV20-1	TRBJ2-3	many	TGCAGTGCTAGCGCTAGTTTTCGCTCGGGCAGCACAGATACGCAGTATTTT	CSASASFRSGSTDTQYF
NA	TRBV30	TRBJ2-3	NA	TGTGCCTGGAGAGCAACAGGGTTGGCAGATACGCAGTATTTT	CAWRATGLADTQYF
NA	TRBV29-1	TRBJ2-7	many	TGCAGCGTTGCGAGGACAGCATACGAGCAGTACTTC	CSVARTAYEQYF
TRBD1	TRBV20-1	TRBJ1-1	many	TGCAGTGTCCGGACAGGGGGCGGGGACACTGAAGCTTTCTTT	CSVRTGGGDTEAFF
NA	TRBV28	TRBJ1-3	many	TGTGCCAGCAGGCCCACAGGGGGAAACACCATATATTTT	CASRPTGGNTIYF
NA	TRBV7-2	TRBJ1-5	many	TGTGCCAGCAGCTTAGATGGAAAGGGGCCCCAGCATTTT	CASSLDGKGPQHF
NA	TRBV9	TRBJ2-1	NA	TGTGCCAGCAGCGTATCCTCCAGCTCCTACAATGAGCAGTTCTTC	CASSVSSSSYNEQFF
NA	TRBV2	TRBJ1-1	many	TGTGCCAGCACTCCCCTCGGGACGGTGAACACTGAAGCTTTCTTT	CASTPLGTVNTEAFF
TRBD1	TRBV4-3	TRBJ1-2	NA	TGCGCCAGCAGCCAAGAACTCGGGACAGAAACCTTC	CASSQELGTETF
TRBD2	TRBV20-1	TRBJ2-1	many	TGCAGTGCTAGAGTTGGGAGCGGGGGTTACAATGAGCAGTTCTTC	CSARVGSGGYNEQFF
TRBD1	TRBV29-1	TRBJ1-2	NA	TGCAGCGTTGGAGGACAGGGCATAGGCTATGGCTACACCTTC	CSVGGQGIGYGYTF
NA	TRBV19	TRBJ1-1	many	TGTGCCAGTAGTATAACGACAGGGAACACTGAAGCTTTCTTT	CASSITTGNTEAFF
TRBD2	TRBV6-6	TRBJ2-1	NA	TGTGCCAGCAGCCAGACTAGCTCAATGTACAATGAGCAGTTCTTC	CASSQTSSMYNEQFF
NA	TRBV6-1	TRBJ2-1	many	TGTGCCAGCAGTTTGACGGGGGCCGTTTTCGATGAGCAGTTCTTC	CASSLTGAVFDEQFF
TRBD2	TRBV6-2/TRBV6-3	TRBJ2-2	many	TGTGCCAGCAGTGCACTAGCGAAGGGCACCGGGGAGCTGTTTTTT	CASSALAKGTGELFF
NA	TRBV14	TRBJ2-3	many	TGTGCCAGCAGCCAAGTGGGGGGGGGCCGCACAGATACGCAGTATTTT	CASSQVGGGRTDTQYF
NA	TRBV19	TRBJ1-2	many	TGTGCCAGTAGTGTCCGACAGAGTGGCTACACCTTC	CASSVRQSGYTF
NA	TRBV7-8	TRBJ1-4	many	TGTGCCAGCAGCGCATGGGGCGCGGGAGACGGGGAAAAACTGTTTTTT	CASSAWGAGDGEKLFF
NA	TRBV14	TRBJ2-1	many	TGTGCCAGCAGCCAAGTCCCACGGGCGCCGCCCTACAATGAGCAGTTCTTC	CASSQVPRAPPYNEQFF
NA	TRBV7-2	TRBJ2-1	NA	TGTGCCAGCAGCTTAGCGGGAATTGAGCAGTTCTTC	CASSLAGIEQFF
NA	TRBV7-2	TRBJ1-1	medium-sized	TGTGCCAGCAGCCTTGACAGGAACACTGAAGCTTTCTTT	CASSLDRNTEAFF